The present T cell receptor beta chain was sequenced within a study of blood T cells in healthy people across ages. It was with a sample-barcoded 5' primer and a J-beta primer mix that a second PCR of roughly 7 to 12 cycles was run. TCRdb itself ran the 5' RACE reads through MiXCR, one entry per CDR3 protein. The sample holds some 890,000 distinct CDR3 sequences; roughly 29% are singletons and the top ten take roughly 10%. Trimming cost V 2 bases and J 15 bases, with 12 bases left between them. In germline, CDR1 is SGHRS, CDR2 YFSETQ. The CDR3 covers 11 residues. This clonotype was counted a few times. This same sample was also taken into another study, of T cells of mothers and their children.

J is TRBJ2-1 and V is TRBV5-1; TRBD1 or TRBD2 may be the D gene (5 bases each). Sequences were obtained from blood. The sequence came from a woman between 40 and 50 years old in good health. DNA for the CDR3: TGCGCCAGCAGCTTCGAGGGGTCCAGGTTCTTC. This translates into CASSFEGSRFF.